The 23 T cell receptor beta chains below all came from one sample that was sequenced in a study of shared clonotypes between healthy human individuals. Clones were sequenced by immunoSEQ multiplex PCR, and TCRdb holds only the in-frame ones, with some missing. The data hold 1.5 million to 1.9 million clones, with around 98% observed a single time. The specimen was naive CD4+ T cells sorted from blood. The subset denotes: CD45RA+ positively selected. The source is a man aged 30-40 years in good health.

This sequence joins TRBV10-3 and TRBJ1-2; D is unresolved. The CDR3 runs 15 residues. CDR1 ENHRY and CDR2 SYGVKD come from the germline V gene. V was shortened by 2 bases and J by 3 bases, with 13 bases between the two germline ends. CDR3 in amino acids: CAISENPGWDYGYTF. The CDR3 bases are TGTGCCATCAGTGAGAATCCGGGGTGGGACTATGGCTACACCTTC.

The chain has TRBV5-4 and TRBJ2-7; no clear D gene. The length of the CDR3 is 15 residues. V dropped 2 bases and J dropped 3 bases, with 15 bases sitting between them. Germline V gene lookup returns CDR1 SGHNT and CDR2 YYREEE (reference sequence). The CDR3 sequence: CASSLVGSTFYEQYF. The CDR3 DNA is TGTGCCAGCAGCTTAGTGGGATCAACCTTCTACGAGCAGTACTTC.

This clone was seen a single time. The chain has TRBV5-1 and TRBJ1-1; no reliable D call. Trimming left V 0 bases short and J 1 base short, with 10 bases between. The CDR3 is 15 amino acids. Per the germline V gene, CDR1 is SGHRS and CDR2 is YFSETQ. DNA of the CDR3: TGCGCCAGCAGCTTGGAGTCGGCCAGGAACACTGAAGCTTTCTTT. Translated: CASSLESARNTEAFF.

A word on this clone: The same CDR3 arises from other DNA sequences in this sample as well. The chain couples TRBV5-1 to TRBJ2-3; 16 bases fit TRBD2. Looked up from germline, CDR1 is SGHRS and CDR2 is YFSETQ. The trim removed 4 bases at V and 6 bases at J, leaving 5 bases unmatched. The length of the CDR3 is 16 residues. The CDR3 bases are TGCGCCAGCAGCCTGGGACTAGCGGGAGGGTCGGATACGCAGTATTTT. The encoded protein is CASSLGLAGGSDTQYF. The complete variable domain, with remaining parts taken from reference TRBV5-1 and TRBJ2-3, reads KAGVTQTPRYLIKTRGQQVTLSCSPISGHRSVSWYQQTPGQGLQFLFEYFSETQRNKGNFPGRFSGRQFSNSRSEMNVSTLELGDSALYLCASSLGLAGGSDTQYFGPGTRLTVL.

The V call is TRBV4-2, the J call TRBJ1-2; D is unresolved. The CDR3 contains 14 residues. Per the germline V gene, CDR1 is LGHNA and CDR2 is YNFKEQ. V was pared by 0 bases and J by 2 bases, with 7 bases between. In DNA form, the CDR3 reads TGTGCCAGCAGCCAAGATCCCACCAACTATGGCTACACCTTC. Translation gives CASSQDPTNYGYTF.

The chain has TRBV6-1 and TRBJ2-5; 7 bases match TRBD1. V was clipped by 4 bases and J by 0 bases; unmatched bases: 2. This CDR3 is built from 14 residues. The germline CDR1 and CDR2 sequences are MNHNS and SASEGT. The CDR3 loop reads CASSATGYQETQYF. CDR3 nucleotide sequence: TGTGCCAGCAGTGCGACAGGGTACCAAGAGACCCAGTACTTC.

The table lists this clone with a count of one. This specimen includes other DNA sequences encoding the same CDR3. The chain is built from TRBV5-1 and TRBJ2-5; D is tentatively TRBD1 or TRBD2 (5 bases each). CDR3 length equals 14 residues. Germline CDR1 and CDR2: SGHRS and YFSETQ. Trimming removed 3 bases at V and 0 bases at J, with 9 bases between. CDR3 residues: CASSSGRHQETQYF. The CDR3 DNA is TGCGCCAGCAGCTCGGGACGGCACCAAGAGACCCAGTACTTC.

The CDR3 DNA reads as TGTGCCAGCAGCTTAGAGGGAGGGGCGTTCAATGAAAAACTGTTTTTT. Protein product: CASSLEGGAFNEKLFF. This chain joins TRBV7-9 and TRBJ1-4; D may be TRBD1 (5 bases). Germline assignment: CDR1 SEHNR and CDR2 FQNEAQ (reference sequence). This CDR3 region has 16 residues. The V gene lost 1 base and the J gene lost 5 bases, with 14 bases spanning the gap.

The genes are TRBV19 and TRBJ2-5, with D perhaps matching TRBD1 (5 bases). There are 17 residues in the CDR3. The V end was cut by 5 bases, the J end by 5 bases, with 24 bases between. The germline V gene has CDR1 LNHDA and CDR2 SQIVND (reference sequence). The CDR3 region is CASSSWQGTPERETQYF. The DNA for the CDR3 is TGTGCCAGTAGTTCGTGGCAGGGCACTCCCGAGAGGGAGACCCAGTACTTC.

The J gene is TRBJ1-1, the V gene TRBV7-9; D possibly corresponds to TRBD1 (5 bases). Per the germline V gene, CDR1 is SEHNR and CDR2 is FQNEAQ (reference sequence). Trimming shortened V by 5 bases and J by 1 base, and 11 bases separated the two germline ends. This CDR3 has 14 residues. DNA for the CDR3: TGTGCCAGCAGCCGTCTGGGGGGGAACACTGAAGCTTTCTTT. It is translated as CASSRLGGNTEAFF.

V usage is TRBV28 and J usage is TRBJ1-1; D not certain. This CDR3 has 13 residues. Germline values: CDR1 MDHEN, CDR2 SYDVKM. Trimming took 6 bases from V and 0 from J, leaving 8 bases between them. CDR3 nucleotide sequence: TGTGCCAGCAGAAACGACCTGAACACTGAAGCTTTCTTT. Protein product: CASRNDLNTEAFF.

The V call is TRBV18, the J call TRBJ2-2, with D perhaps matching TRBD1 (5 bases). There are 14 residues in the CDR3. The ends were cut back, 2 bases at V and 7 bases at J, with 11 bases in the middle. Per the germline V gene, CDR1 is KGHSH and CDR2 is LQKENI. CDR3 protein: CASSPGRGGGELFF. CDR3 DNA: TGTGCCAGCTCACCAGGAAGGGGTGGCGGGGAGCTGTTTTTT.

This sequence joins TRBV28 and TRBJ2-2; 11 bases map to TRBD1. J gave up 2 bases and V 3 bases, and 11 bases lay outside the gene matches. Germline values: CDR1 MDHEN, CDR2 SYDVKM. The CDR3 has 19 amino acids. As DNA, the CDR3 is TGTGCCAGCAGTTTCTCCCCAGGGTGGACAGGGGGCAACACCGGGGAGCTGTTTTTT. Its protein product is CASSFSPGWTGGNTGELFF.

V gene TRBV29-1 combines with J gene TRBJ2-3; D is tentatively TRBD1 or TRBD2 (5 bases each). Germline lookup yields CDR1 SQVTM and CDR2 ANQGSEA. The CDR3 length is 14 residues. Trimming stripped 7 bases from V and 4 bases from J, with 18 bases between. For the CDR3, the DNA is TGCAGCGCTAGGACAACAGGAGGTCCAGATACGCAGTATTTT. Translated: CSARTTGGPDTQYF.

The CDR3 DNA follows: TGTGCCAGCAGCGCGGGGACTAGCGGAAACAATGAGCAGTTCTTC. Residues: CASSAGTSGNNEQFF. The gene calls are TRBV9 and TRBJ2-1; 11 bases align to TRBD2. The CDR3 spans 15 residues. The germline CDR1 and CDR2 sequences are SGDLS and YYNGEE. Trimming removed 3 bases from V and 5 bases from J; junction bases left unmatched: 4.

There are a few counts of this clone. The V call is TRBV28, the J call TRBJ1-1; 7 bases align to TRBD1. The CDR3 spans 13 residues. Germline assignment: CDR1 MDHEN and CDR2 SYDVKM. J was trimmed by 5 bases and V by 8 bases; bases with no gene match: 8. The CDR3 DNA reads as TGTGCCAGCGAGGGTCCAGGGGGTACTGAAGCTTTCTTT. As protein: CASEGPGGTEAFF.

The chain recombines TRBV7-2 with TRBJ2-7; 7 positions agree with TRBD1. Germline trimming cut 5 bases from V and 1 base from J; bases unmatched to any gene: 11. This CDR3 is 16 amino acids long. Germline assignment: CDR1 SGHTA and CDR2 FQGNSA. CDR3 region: CASSPSVDRSSYEQYF. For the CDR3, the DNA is TGTGCCAGCAGCCCCTCAGTGGACAGGTCATCCTACGAGCAGTACTTC.

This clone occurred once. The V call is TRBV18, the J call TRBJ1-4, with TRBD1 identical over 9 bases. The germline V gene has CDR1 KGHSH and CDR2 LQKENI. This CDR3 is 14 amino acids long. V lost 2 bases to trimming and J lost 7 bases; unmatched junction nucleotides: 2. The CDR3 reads CASSPRDRAEKLFF. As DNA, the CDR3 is TGTGCCAGCTCACCAAGGGACAGGGCTGAAAAACTGTTTTTT.

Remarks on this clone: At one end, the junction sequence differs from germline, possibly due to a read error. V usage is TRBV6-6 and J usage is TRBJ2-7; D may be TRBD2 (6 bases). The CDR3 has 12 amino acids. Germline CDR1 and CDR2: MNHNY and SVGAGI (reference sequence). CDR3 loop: CASSYWRADFNF. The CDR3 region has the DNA TGTGCCAGCAGTTATTGGAGGGCCGACTTCAACTTC.

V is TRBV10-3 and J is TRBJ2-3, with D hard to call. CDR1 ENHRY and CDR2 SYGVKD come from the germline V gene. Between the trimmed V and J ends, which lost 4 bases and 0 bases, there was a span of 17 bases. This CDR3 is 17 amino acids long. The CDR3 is CAISGGSVLASTDTQYF. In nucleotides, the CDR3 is TGTGCCATCAGTGGGGGTTCGGTTTTGGCTAGCACAGATACGCAGTATTTT.

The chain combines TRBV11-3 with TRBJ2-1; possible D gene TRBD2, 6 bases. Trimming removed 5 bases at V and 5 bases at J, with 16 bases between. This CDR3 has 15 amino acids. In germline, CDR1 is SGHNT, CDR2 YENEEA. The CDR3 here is CASSGRASDHNEQFF. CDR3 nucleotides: TGTGCCAGCAGCGGGCGAGCTAGCGATCACAATGAGCAGTTCTTC. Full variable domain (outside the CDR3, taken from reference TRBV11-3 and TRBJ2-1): EAGVVQSPRYKIIEKKQPVAFWCNPISGHNTLYWYLQNLGQGPELLIRYENEEAVDDSQLPKDRFSAERLKGVDSTLKIQPAELGDSAVYLCASSGRASDHNEQFFGPGTRLTVL.

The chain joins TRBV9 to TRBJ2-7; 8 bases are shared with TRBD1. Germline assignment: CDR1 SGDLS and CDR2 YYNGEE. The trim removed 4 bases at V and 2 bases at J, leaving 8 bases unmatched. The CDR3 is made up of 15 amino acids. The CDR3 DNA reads TGTGCCAGCAGCCCAAACAGGGGGTCACCCTACGAGCAGTACTTC. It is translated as CASSPNRGSPYEQYF.

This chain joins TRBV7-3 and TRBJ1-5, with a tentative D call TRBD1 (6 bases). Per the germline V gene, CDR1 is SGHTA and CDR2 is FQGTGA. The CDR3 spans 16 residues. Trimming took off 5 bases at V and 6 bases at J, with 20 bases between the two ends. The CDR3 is CASSPSGGSVTQPQHF. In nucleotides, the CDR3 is TGTGCCAGCAGCCCCTCGGGGGGCAGCGTTACTCAGCCCCAGCATTTT.